One and the same sample provided the 7 T cell receptor beta chains below, sequenced in a study of blood T cell repertoires in COVID-19. Data came from immunoSEQ multiplex PCR; TCRdb stores just in-frame clones and leaves some out. The sample holds over 150,000 clones, 83% seen once. The sequencing input was peripheral blood. The receptor source for this set is a woman aged 55-70 years with COVID-19, enrolled during active disease.

This chain links TRBV7-9 with TRBJ2-1; D might be TRBD1 (5 bases). The V gene's germline CDR1 is SEHNR and CDR2 FQNEAQ (reference sequence). V was pared by 2 bases and J by 4 bases, with 6 bases between. The length of the CDR3 is 13 residues. In DNA form, the CDR3 reads TGTGCCAGCAGCTTACAGGGATACAATGAGCAGTTCTTC. Protein sequence: CASSLQGYNEQFF. Together with reference TRBV7-9 and TRBJ2-1, the CDR3 gives the full variable domain: DTGVSQNPRHKITKRGQNVTFRCDPISEHNRLYWYRQTLGQGPEFLTYFQNEAQLEKSRLLSDRFSAERPKGSFSTLEIQRTEQGDSAMYLCASSLQGYNEQFFGPGTRLTVL.

The CDR3 reads CASKLQRELYEQYF. DNA of the CDR3: TGTGCCAGCAAACTCCAGCGGGAGTTATACGAGCAGTACTTC. The chain combines TRBV6-5 with TRBJ2-7; 8 bases line up with TRBD2. CDR3 length: 14 residues. In germline, CDR1 is MNHEY, CDR2 SVGAGI. Trimming removed 7 bases from V and 4 bases from J; junction bases left unmatched: 9.

This clone was counted between two and nine times. This chain links TRBV5-6 with TRBJ1-2; TRBD1 matches 7 bases. The germline gives CDR1 SGHDT, CDR2 YYEEEE. The V and J ends lost 4 bases and 4 bases, in that order; junction bases with no gene match: 4. The CDR3 has 13 residues. CDR3 in DNA: TGTGCCAGCAGCACGGGACAGCCCTATGGCTACACCTTC. This codes for CASSTGQPYGYTF.

The chain is built from TRBV30 and TRBJ1-2; D not certain. Trimming removed 6 bases from V and 8 bases from J, with 13 bases in between. The CDR3 sequence is 11 residues long. The V gene's germline CDR1 is GTSNPN and CDR2 SVGIG (reference sequence). CDR3 DNA sequence: TGTGCCTGTGCGCAACAGATGGGCTACACCTTC. Amino acids: CACAQQMGYTF.

The rearrangement uses TRBV5-1 and TRBJ2-7, with 12 bases identical to TRBD2. The junction had 4 bases not matched to a gene; V was cut back by 0 bases and J by 0 bases. Germline CDR1 is SGHRS and CDR2 is YFSETQ. The CDR3 totals 17 residues. The CDR3 here is CASSLAGLAGLSYEQYF. For the CDR3, the DNA is TGCGCCAGCAGCTTGGCTGGACTAGCGGGGCTCTCCTACGAGCAGTACTTC.

A few counts support this clone. The rearrangement uses TRBV6-5 and TRBJ2-1; possibly TRBD2 for D (5 bases). V was cut by 8 bases and J by 5 bases, with 16 bases left in between. The V gene's germline CDR1 is MNHEY and CDR2 SVGAGI. This CDR3 comprises 14 residues. For the CDR3, the DNA is TGTGCCAGCCGTACTCCGAGGGCCAACAATGAGCAGTTCTTC. It specifies CASRTPRANNEQFF.

This clone occurred a few times. CDR3 in DNA: TGTGCCAGCAGCCGTGGACAACTTTACGAGCAGTACGTC. Its protein product is CASSRGQLYEQYV. J is TRBJ2-7 and V is TRBV5-8; TRBD1 might be the D (5 bases). CDR3 length equals 13 residues. Between the trimmed V and J ends, which lost 4 bases and 4 bases, there was a span of 12 bases. Germline CDR1 is SGHTS and CDR2 is YDEGEE.